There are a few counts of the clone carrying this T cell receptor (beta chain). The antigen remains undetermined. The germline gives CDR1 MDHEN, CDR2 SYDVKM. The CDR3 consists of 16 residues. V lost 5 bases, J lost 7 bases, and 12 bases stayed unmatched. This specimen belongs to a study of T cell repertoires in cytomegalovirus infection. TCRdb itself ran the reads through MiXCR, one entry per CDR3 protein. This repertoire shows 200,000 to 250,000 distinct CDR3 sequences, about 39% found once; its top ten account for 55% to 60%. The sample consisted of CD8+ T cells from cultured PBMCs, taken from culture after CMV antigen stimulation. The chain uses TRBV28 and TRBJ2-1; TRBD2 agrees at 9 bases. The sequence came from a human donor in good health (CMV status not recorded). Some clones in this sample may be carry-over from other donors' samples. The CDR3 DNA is TGTGCCAGCAGTCTCCCGTGGCGGGAGGGCTGGAATGAGCAGTTCTTC. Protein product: CASSLPWREGWNEQFF.